Each of the 22 T cell receptor beta chains below was sequenced from the same sample in a study of blood T cells in healthy people across ages. Through a sample-barcoded 5' primer and a J-beta primer mix, a second PCR was run for roughly 6 to 12 cycles. TCRdb analysed the 5' RACE reads with MiXCR anew, one entry per CDR3 protein. The sample lists about 1.1 million distinct CDR3 sequences; 35% to 40% were seen once. Material for sequencing was blood. These receptors came from a man in his late teens or twenties in good health.

The rearrangement joins TRBV6-2 or TRBV6-3 to TRBJ1-1, with D unclear. Looked up from germline, CDR1 is MNHEY and CDR2 is SVGEGT. V lost 3 bases to trimming and J lost 1 base, with 6 bases between them. The CDR3 is made up of 13 amino acids. CDR3 amino acids: CASSYSKNTEAFF. As DNA, the CDR3 is TGTGCCAGCAGTTATTCAAAGAACACTGAAGCTTTCTTT.

This clonotype was seen more than once but under ten times. J is TRBJ2-1 and V is TRBV20-1; no firm D call. The germline gives CDR1 DFQATT, CDR2 SNEGSKA (reference sequence). The CDR3 has 16 residues. V was pared by 0 bases and J by 0 bases, with 12 bases between. CDR3 loop: CSARDPSQSSYNEQFF. Here the CDR3 DNA reads TGCAGTGCTAGAGATCCGAGCCAGAGCTCCTACAATGAGCAGTTCTTC.

This clonotype was seen a few times. The chain is built from TRBV7-9 and TRBJ2-1; 9 bases are a match to TRBD1. Per the germline V gene, CDR1 is SEHNR and CDR2 is FQNEAQ (reference sequence). This CDR3 spans 16 amino acids. V was pared by 4 bases and J by 0 bases, with 4 bases of the junction left unmatched. This CDR3 reads CASSSQTGGSYNEQFF. CDR3 DNA sequence: TGTGCCAGCAGCTCCCAGACAGGGGGCTCCTACAATGAGCAGTTCTTC.

The chain recombines TRBV16 with TRBJ2-1; maybe TRBD2 (6 bases). Deletions cut 7 bases from V and 0 bases from J, with 22 bases between. This CDR3 has 18 residues. The germline V gene has CDR1 KGHSY and CDR2 FQNENV. CDR3 sequence (DNA): TGTGCCAGCACCCCCCGAGGGGCGGGGTACATCTCCTACAATGAGCAGTTCTTC. Translation: CASTPRGAGYISYNEQFF.

The J gene is TRBJ2-5, the V gene TRBV9; D possibly corresponds to TRBD2 (6 bases). Trimming pared 4 bases from V and 1 base from J, leaving 11 bases between. This CDR3 comprises 14 residues. The V gene's germline CDR1 is SGDLS and CDR2 YYNGEE. The CDR3 DNA sequence: TGTGCCAGCAGCTTCCGGGACTCCCAAGAGACCCAGTACTTC. It translates to CASSFRDSQETQYF.

The chain joins TRBV4-2 to TRBJ2-3; TRBD1 is a possible D gene (5 bases). The V end was cut by 0 bases, the J end by 6 bases, with 16 bases between. Germline V gene sequence: CDR1 LGHNA, CDR2 YNFKEQ. The CDR3 has 16 amino acids. The CDR3, as DNA: TGTGCCAGCAGCCAAGATTGGGGCTGGGTCGTGGATACGCAGTATTTT. Translation: CASSQDWGWVVDTQYF.

The chain recombines TRBV15 with TRBJ1-4; D not certain. The germline V gene has CDR1 LNHNV and CDR2 YYDKDF (reference sequence). V was clipped by 4 bases and J by 10 bases, with 16 bases between them. The CDR3 has 14 residues. This CDR3 is CATSITPAGGKLFF. The CDR3 DNA reads TGTGCCACCAGCATCACACCGGCCGGAGGAAAACTGTTTTTT.

This clonotype was detected ten times or more. V usage is TRBV12-3 or TRBV12-4 and J usage is TRBJ1-4, with a weak D call TRBD1 (6 bases). The V end lost 4 bases, the J end lost 5 bases, and 8 bases lay between the germline ends. CDR3 length: 13 amino acids. CDR3 region: CASSSGQNEKLFF. DNA of the CDR3: TGTGCCAGCAGTTCGGGACAAAATGAAAAACTGTTTTTT.

This clonotype has more than one count but fewer than ten. The chain carries TRBV27 and TRBJ1-4; possible D gene TRBD1, 5 bases. V gave up 5 bases and J gave up 5 bases, with 18 bases separating them. CDR3 length: 16 amino acids. Per the germline V gene, CDR1 is MNHEY and CDR2 is SMNVEV (reference sequence). The DNA of the CDR3 is TGTGCCAGCAGTGTGTTTTTTGGTGGGGCGAATGAAAAACTGTTTTTT. Its translation: CASSVFFGGANEKLFF.

This clonotype has only a few counts. The DNA for the CDR3 is TGCGCCAGCAGCCGGATCGGAGGGGTCGACACTGAAGCTTTCTTT. It yields the protein CASSRIGGVDTEAFF. The rearrangement joins TRBV4-1 to TRBJ1-1; possibly TRBD1 for D (5 bases). The CDR3 spans 15 residues. Trimming pared 4 bases from V and 3 bases from J, leaving 15 bases between. Germline V gene data show CDR1 as MGHRA and CDR2 as YSYEKL.

V usage is TRBV6-6 and J usage is TRBJ2-5, with D possibly TRBD1 on 6 matching bases. The CDR3 is 15 residues long. The germline CDR1 and CDR2 sequences are MNHNY and SVGAGI (reference sequence). Trimming removed 2 bases at V and 0 bases at J, with 10 bases between. The CDR3: CASSYSGQYQETQYF. The CDR3 DNA is TGTGCCAGCAGTTACAGCGGACAGTACCAAGAGACCCAGTACTTC.

CDR3 sequence reads: CATSTTSNTGELFF. The CDR3 DNA sequence: TGTGCCACCAGTACGACATCGAACACCGGGGAGCTGTTTTTT. The chain combines TRBV24-1 with TRBJ2-2; no clear D gene. Germline V gives CDR1 KGHDR, CDR2 SFDVKD. Trimming removed 6 bases at V and 0 bases at J, with 7 bases between. The CDR3 has 14 amino acids.

At least ten counts were recorded for this clonotype. CDR3 sequence: CASRTQPNSNYGYTF. The CDR3 nucleotides read TGTGCCAGCAGAACGCAGCCCAACTCGAACTATGGCTACACCTTC. The chain carries TRBV6-5 and TRBJ1-2; no reliable D call. CDR1 and CDR2 (germline): MNHEY, SVGAGI. V was clipped by 6 bases and J by 2 bases, with 16 bases between them. The CDR3 consists of 15 residues.

The table lists this clonotype with a count of one. An end of the junction differs from the germline gene, which may be a read error. The J gene is TRBJ2-3, the V gene TRBV4-2; the D is unclear. This CDR3 comprises 14 residues. In germline, CDR1 is LGHNA, CDR2 YNFKEQ. The DNA for the CDR3 is TGTGCCAGCAGCCAAGAGGCGCGTTCAGATACGCGGTATTTT. Encoded protein: CASSQEARSDTRYF.

This clonotype was counted between two and nine times. J is TRBJ1-2 and V is TRBV28; maybe TRBD1 (5 bases). Between the trimmed V and J ends, which lost 4 bases and 1 base, there was a span of 19 bases. The V gene's germline CDR1 is MDHEN and CDR2 SYDVKM. The CDR3 is made up of 17 amino acids. This CDR3 reads CASSYRTTGDLNYGYTF. As DNA, the CDR3 is TGTGCCAGCAGTTACCGGACAACGGGAGACCTTAACTATGGCTACACCTTC.

The chain is built from TRBV7-2 and TRBJ1-2; TRBD1 matches 8 bases. The V and J ends lost 0 bases and 4 bases, in that order; junction bases with no gene match: 4. Germline V gene lookup returns CDR1 SGHTA and CDR2 FQGNSA. This CDR3 contains 15 residues. As DNA, the CDR3 is TGTGCCAGCAGCTTAGCGCCAGGGGGCGGCTATGGCTACACCTTC. It translates to CASSLAPGGGYGYTF.

The J gene is TRBJ1-2, the V gene TRBV29-1; D is ambiguous. The germline gives CDR1 SQVTM, CDR2 ANQGSEA. With 4 bases removed from V and 7 bases from J, the gap between germline ends came to 19 bases. The CDR3 is 14 residues long. The CDR3 DNA sequence: TGCAGCGTTGTAGCCGGACCCAGTCAGCCTGGCTACACCTTC. It encodes CSVVAGPSQPGYTF.

On this clonotype: Its ends do not fully match the called genes, so a read error is possible. The rearrangement links TRBV7-8 to TRBJ1-5; D is ambiguous. The germline V gene encodes CDR1 SGHVS and CDR2 FQNEAQ. The CDR3 loop spans 14 amino acids. The CDR3 reads CASSLDSNMQPRHF. The CDR3 nucleotides are TGTGCCAGCAGCCTAGACTCCAATATGCAGCCCCGGCATTTT. The whole variable domain, filled in from reference TRBV7-8 and TRBJ1-5, reads GAGVSQSPRYKVAKRGQDVALRCDPISGHVSLFWYQQALGQGPEFLTYFQNEAQLDKSGLPSDRFFAERPEGSVSTLKIQRTQQEDSAVYLCASSLDSNMQPRHFGDGTRLSIL.

This clonotype has more than one count but fewer than ten. The V call is TRBV7-3, the J call TRBJ2-3, with TRBD2 as a possible D gene (5 bases). The CDR3 has 14 residues. Germline assignment: CDR1 SGHTA and CDR2 FQGTGA. V gave up 5 bases and J gave up 4 bases, with 13 bases separating them. The CDR3 region is CASSPDSGSDTQYF. The CDR3 DNA is TGTGCCAGCAGCCCCGATTCGGGATCAGATACGCAGTATTTT.

This clonotype was counted at least ten times. The genes are TRBV20-1 and TRBJ2-3, with D maybe TRBD1 (6 bases). The germline V gene has CDR1 DFQATT and CDR2 SNEGSKA (reference sequence). The CDR3 has 15 residues. V shed 5 bases and J shed 0 bases, with 15 bases lying between them. CDR3 nucleotides: TGCAGTGCTGAGCCCCGGGACAAGAGCACAGATACGCAGTATTTT. Its translation: CSAEPRDKSTDTQYF.

The rearrangement uses TRBV10-3 and TRBJ2-3, with 8 bases fitting TRBD1. CDR3 length: 13 amino acids. V lost 10 bases and J lost 9; bases outside the gene matches: 12. The germline V gene has CDR1 ENHRY and CDR2 SYGVKD. CDR3 DNA: TGTGCCAGCCGGGACAGGAAATTAGACACGCAGTATTTT. Residues: CASRDRKLDTQYF.

The genes are TRBV9 and TRBJ1-2; no clear D. Germline-derived CDR1 and CDR2 are SGDLS and YYNGEE. With 3 bases removed from V and 3 bases from J, the gap between germline ends came to 12 bases. The CDR3 is made up of 14 amino acids. CDR3 nucleotide sequence: TGTGCCAGCAGCGGAGCAGGAGGGCACTATGGCTACACCTTC. Protein: CASSGAGGHYGYTF.